The entry below describes one T cell receptor beta chain. This record belongs to a study of shared clonotypes between healthy human individuals. Here immunoSEQ multiplex PCR was the method, and the copy in TCRdb shows in-frame clones only, minus some. Seen here are 2 million to 2.5 million clones, approximately 96% observed once, and the top ten hold around 0.13%. Looked up from germline, CDR1 is SGHRS and CDR2 is YFSETQ. The CDR3 runs 15 residues. With 3 bases clipped from V and 5 bases from J, the junction kept 5 bases outside the gene matches. Sequences were obtained from naive CD4+ T cells sorted from blood. Subset meaning: CD45RA+ positively selected. The rearrangement uses TRBV5-1 and TRBJ2-1, with 10 bases lining up with TRBD1. The TCR sequence derives from a man aged 18 to 29 in good health. The DNA of the CDR3 is TGCGCCAGCAGCTCGGGACAGGGGAATAACAATGAGCAGTTCTTC. Translation: CASSSGQGNNNEQFF.